This passage covers 29 T cell receptor beta chains from one sample sequenced in a study of shared clonotypes between healthy human individuals. The method was immunoSEQ multiplex PCR; TCRdb's version includes in-frame clones alone and lacks a portion of them. This table has about 2 million clones, about 95% appearing once. Naive CD8 cells were CD45RO-negative, positively selected for CCR7, excluding terminally differentiated effector memory CD45RA+ cells. Source material: naive CD8+ T cells sorted from blood. Receptor source: a man aged 18 to 30 in good health.

The gene calls are TRBV28 and TRBJ1-5; weak D call: TRBD1 (5 bases). CDR3 length: 12 amino acids. The V gene's germline CDR1 is MDHEN and CDR2 SYDVKM. V gave up 7 bases and J gave up 6 bases, with 10 bases separating them. CDR3 nucleotides: TGTGCCAGCACCTGGGGCGCTCAGCCCCAGCATTTT. This encodes CASTWGAQPQHF.

V gene TRBV6-5 combines with J gene TRBJ2-7, with D possibly being TRBD1 or TRBD2 (7 bases each). The CDR3 contains 15 residues. V was shortened by 6 bases and J by 1 base, with 16 bases between the two germline ends. Germline-derived CDR1 and CDR2 are MNHEY and SVGAGI. CDR3 loop: CASSPSGTASYEQYF. The DNA for the CDR3 is TGTGCCAGCAGCCCGAGCGGGACAGCTTCCTACGAGCAGTACTTC.

The chain joins TRBV27 to TRBJ1-1; 9 positions match TRBD1. CDR1 and CDR2 from the germline V gene are MNHEY and SMNVEV (reference sequence). The junction had 9 bases not matched to a gene; V was cut back by 4 bases and J by 0 bases. CDR3 length: 17 residues. CDR3: CASSSFDGTGLNTEAFF. CDR3 nucleotide sequence: TGTGCCAGCAGTTCCTTTGACGGGACAGGGCTGAACACTGAAGCTTTCTTT.

A single count supports this clone. This chain uses TRBV7-2 with TRBJ2-5, with 8 positions matching TRBD1. The germline CDR1 and CDR2 sequences are SGHTA and FQGNSA. After removal of 1 base from V and 4 bases from J, the junction contained 11 bases not matched to a gene. This CDR3 is built from 17 residues. The CDR3 region is CASSLGPGQGLGETQYF. The CDR3 DNA reads as TGTGCCAGCAGCTTAGGTCCTGGACAGGGCTTAGGAGAGACCCAGTACTTC.

This rearrangement joins TRBV28 to TRBJ2-7, with a tentative D call TRBD2 (5 bases). This CDR3 has 13 amino acids. Germline V CDR1 and CDR2: MDHEN, SYDVKM. The V and J ends lost 3 bases and 3 bases respectively, with 9 bases between them. Here the CDR3 reads CASSLDGVYEQYF. The DNA of the CDR3 is TGTGCCAGCAGTTTGGACGGGGTCTACGAGCAGTACTTC.

The chain is built from TRBV28 and TRBJ2-7, with TRBD2 as a possible D gene (5 bases). Germline lookup yields CDR1 MDHEN and CDR2 SYDVKM. V lost 3 bases and J lost 9, with 15 bases in between. This CDR3 is built from 13 residues. CDR3: CASSLEGLTRQYF. The CDR3 coding sequence is TGTGCCAGCAGTTTGGAAGGGCTAACTAGGCAGTACTTC.

The J gene is TRBJ2-7, the V gene TRBV7-9; D unresolved. Trimming stripped 7 bases from V and 7 bases from J, with 14 bases between. The CDR3 has 12 amino acids. Germline V gene lookup returns CDR1 SEHNR and CDR2 FQNEAQ (reference sequence). The CDR3 coding sequence is TGTGCCAGCAACCCCGGGCTCGGGGAGCAGTACTTC. Protein: CASNPGLGEQYF.

This clone was observed once. V usage is TRBV11-2 and J usage is TRBJ2-5; TRBD2 agrees at 8 bases. This CDR3 region has 16 residues. V lost 4 bases to trimming and J lost 1 base; unmatched junction nucleotides: 8. Germline values: CDR1 SGHAT, CDR2 FQNNGV. The CDR3 here is CASSYGRGGPQETQYF. The CDR3, as DNA: TGTGCCAGCAGCTACGGGAGGGGGGGCCCCCAAGAGACCCAGTACTTC.

This clone was picked up a small number of times. V gene TRBV2 combines with J gene TRBJ2-7; D is uncertain. V was pared by 3 bases and J by 5 bases, with 8 bases between. From germline, CDR1 is SNHLY and CDR2 FYNNEI. The CDR3 totals 12 residues. CDR3 sequence reads: CASSDIAHEQYF. The CDR3 DNA reads as TGTGCCAGCAGTGATATAGCCCACGAGCAGTACTTC.

V and J are TRBV25-1 and TRBJ2-7; D could derive from TRBD1 or TRBD2 (5 bases each). The germline gives CDR1 MGHDK, CDR2 SYGVNS. Trimming shortened V by 4 bases and J by 6 bases, and 10 bases separated the two germline ends. This CDR3 has 12 amino acids. The CDR3 DNA sequence: TGTGCCAGCAGTGCCCTGAGGGGCGAGCAGTACTTC. This sequence encodes CASSALRGEQYF.

This clone has only one observation. This CDR3 is also generated by other DNA sequences in the sample. The rearrangement uses TRBV7-6 and TRBJ2-7, with D hard to call. The CDR3 totals 13 residues. CDR1 and CDR2 from the germline V gene are SGHVS and FNYEAQ. Trimming cost V 1 base and J 3 bases, with 7 bases left between them. CDR3 sequence: CASSLEVGYEQYF. The CDR3 nucleotides are TGTGCCAGCAGCTTAGAGGTAGGCTACGAGCAGTACTTC.

This clone was counted a single time. The chain combines TRBV27 with TRBJ2-3; no reliable D call. The CDR3 has 15 residues. Germline V gene sequence: CDR1 MNHEY, CDR2 SMNVEV (reference sequence). V was clipped by 1 base and J by 0 bases, with 8 bases between them. CDR3 loop: CASSLFERSTDTQYF. CDR3 DNA sequence: TGTGCCAGCAGTTTATTCGAACGCAGCACAGATACGCAGTATTTT.

A remark on this clone: The identical CDR3 is also encoded by other nucleotide sequences in the sample. The chain is built from TRBV11-2 and TRBJ2-7; no clear D gene. CDR1 SGHAT and CDR2 FQNNGV come from the germline V gene. V dropped 3 bases and J dropped 0 bases, with 9 bases sitting between them. This CDR3 has 14 residues. The CDR3 region has the DNA TGTGCCAGCAGCTTCGGCTCAAGCTCCTACGAGCAGTACTTC. This sequence encodes CASSFGSSSYEQYF.

The genes are TRBV27 and TRBJ2-2, with 9 bases that match TRBD2. The CDR3 extends over 17 amino acids. Per the germline V gene, CDR1 is MNHEY and CDR2 is SMNVEV (reference sequence). J lost 8 bases, V lost 0 bases, and 10 bases had no gene match. CDR3 loop: CASSLSAAGGPLGELFF. CDR3 nucleotide sequence: TGTGCCAGCAGTTTATCGGCGGCGGGAGGGCCTTTAGGGGAGCTGTTTTTT.

The chain employs TRBV7-9 and TRBJ2-1; possible D gene TRBD2, 7 bases. Deletions cut 5 bases from V and 3 bases from J, with 14 bases between. CDR3 length: 15 residues. CDR1 is SEHNR, CDR2 FQNEAQ, per germline (reference sequence). This CDR3 is CASSLSGDNYNEQFF. CDR3 nucleotide sequence: TGTGCCAGCAGCCTGAGCGGGGACAACTACAATGAGCAGTTCTTC.

The genes are TRBV25-1 and TRBJ2-3; D call uncertain. CDR3 length: 15 residues. Trimming shortened V by 6 bases and J by 2 bases, and 15 bases separated the two germline ends. Germline V gene data show CDR1 as MGHDK and CDR2 as SYGVNS. DNA of the CDR3: TGTGCCAGCAGAGGGTGGCAGGAAGACACAGATACGCAGTATTTT. Translation: CASRGWQEDTDTQYF.

The CDR3 sequence: CASSVVAGATDTQYF. The CDR3 nucleotides are TGTGCCAGCAGCGTGGTAGCGGGAGCCACAGATACGCAGTATTTT. The gene calls are TRBV7-9 and TRBJ2-3; 9 bases are shared with TRBD2. The germline CDR1 and CDR2 sequences are SEHNR and FQNEAQ (reference sequence). CDR3 length: 15 residues. Germline trimming cut 5 bases from V and 2 bases from J; bases unmatched to any gene: 5.

On this clone: The same CDR3 is also encoded by other DNA sequences in this sample. The chain recombines TRBV5-4 with TRBJ2-3; 7 bases align to TRBD1. Germline V lookup: CDR1 SGHNT, CDR2 YYREEE (reference sequence). Trimming removed 2 bases from V and 1 base from J; junction bases left unmatched: 4. The CDR3 runs to 15 residues. The CDR3 coding sequence is TGTGCCAGCAGCTTATCAGGGGGAGGCACAGATACGCAGTATTTT. Its protein is CASSLSGGGTDTQYF.

V and J are TRBV7-9 and TRBJ2-3; 9 bases match TRBD2. Per the germline V gene, CDR1 is SEHNR and CDR2 is FQNEAQ (reference sequence). The CDR3 totals 18 residues. Trimming at V came to 1 base and at J to 0 bases, leaving 8 bases not matched to a gene. The CDR3 sequence: CASSLGGGAPLSTDTQYF. For the CDR3, the DNA is TGTGCCAGCAGCTTAGGCGGGGGGGCTCCATTGAGCACAGATACGCAGTATTTT.

As for this clone: The same CDR3 arises from other DNA sequences in this sample as well. The CDR3 sequence is CASSLEGLTDTQYF. The CDR3 bases are TGTGCCAGCAGCTTAGAAGGCCTCACAGATACGCAGTATTTT. The J gene is TRBJ2-3, the V gene TRBV7-9; D not certain. The germline gives CDR1 SEHNR, CDR2 FQNEAQ (reference sequence). V was shortened by 1 base and J by 2 bases, with 7 bases between the two germline ends. The CDR3 loop spans 14 amino acids.

The genes are TRBV4-1 and TRBJ2-5; 9 nucleotides agree with TRBD1. This CDR3 is 15 amino acids long. CDR1 MGHRA and CDR2 YSYEKL come from the germline V gene. Trimming took 0 bases from V and 4 from J; bases not matched to a gene: 3. The chain's CDR3 is CASSQDWGQGETQYF. The CDR3 region has the DNA TGCGCCAGCAGCCAAGATTGGGGACAGGGAGAGACCCAGTACTTC.

This clone has just one count. The J gene is TRBJ1-6, the V gene TRBV6-1; TRBD1 matches at 7 bases. Trimming cost V 1 base and J 1 base; bases outside gene matches: 7. Germline V gene sequence: CDR1 MNHNS, CDR2 SASEGT. The CDR3 is 18 residues long. In DNA, the CDR3 is TGTGCCAGCAGTGAAGTTGACAGGGCAAGTTCCTATAATTCACCCCTCCACTTT. This translates into CASSEVDRASSYNSPLHF.

This clone was seen once. The chain uses TRBV5-5 and TRBJ2-7; TRBD1 agrees at 10 bases. The germline gives CDR1 SGHKS, CDR2 YYEKEE (reference sequence). The V gene end was trimmed by 2 bases and the J gene end by 3 bases; junction bases not matched to a gene: 2. The CDR3 spans 14 residues. CDR3 in amino acids: CASSFGQGVYEQYF. CDR3 coding DNA: TGTGCCAGCAGCTTCGGACAGGGGGTCTACGAGCAGTACTTC.

About this clone: Other DNA variants within this sample encode the same CDR3. This chain uses TRBV27 with TRBJ2-3; D uncertain. Per the germline V gene, CDR1 is MNHEY and CDR2 is SMNVEV (reference sequence). This CDR3 has 13 amino acids. Between the trimmed V and J ends, which lost 3 bases and 4 bases, there was a span of 8 bases. CDR3 coding DNA: TGTGCCAGCAGTTTTGGGGTTGCAGATACGCAGTATTTT. It encodes CASSFGVADTQYF.

V usage is TRBV11-2 and J usage is TRBJ2-3; D is possibly TRBD2 (5 bases). V lost 5 bases and J 2 bases, leaving 14 bases between the germline ends. Looked up from germline, CDR1 is SGHAT and CDR2 is FQNNGV. The CDR3 is 15 residues long. The CDR3 DNA reads TGTGCCAGCAGCCTTCTCGGAGGTGACACAGATACGCAGTATTTT. Translating it yields CASSLLGGDTDTQYF.

V usage is TRBV19 and J usage is TRBJ1-1; maybe TRBD1 (6 bases). Germline V gives CDR1 LNHDA, CDR2 SQIVND (reference sequence). CDR3 length: 11 residues. Trimming pared 3 bases from V and 11 bases from J, leaving 10 bases between. The chain's CDR3 is CASSMGAGAFF. The CDR3 coding sequence is TGTGCCAGTAGTATGGGGGCTGGTGCTTTCTTT. Together with reference TRBV19 and TRBJ1-1, the CDR3 gives the full variable domain: DGGITQSPKYLFRKEGQNVTLSCEQNLNHDAMYWYRQDPGQGLRLIYYSQIVNDFQKGDIAEGYSVSREKKESFPLTVTSAQKNPTAFYLCASSMGAGAFFGQGTRLTVV.

The table lists this clone with a count of one. The chain couples TRBV9 to TRBJ2-7, with TRBD2 matching 15 bases. This CDR3 contains 17 residues. With V trimmed by 4 bases and J by 6 bases, 11 bases remained unmatched. Germline CDR1 and CDR2: SGDLS and YYNGEE. The DNA for the CDR3 is TGTGCCAGCAGCCCAAAAGGACTAGCGGGAGGGCCGTCCGAGCAGTACTTC. Translating gives CASSPKGLAGGPSEQYF.

The table lists this clone with a few counts. The V gene is TRBV7-2, the J gene TRBJ2-2; D is ambiguous. This CDR3 is 12 amino acids long. From germline, CDR1 is SGHTA and CDR2 FQGNSA. Deletions cut 4 bases from V and 7 bases from J, with 7 bases between. CDR3 sequence reads: CASSYSLGELFF. In nucleotides, the CDR3 is TGTGCCAGCAGCTATAGTCTCGGGGAGCTGTTTTTT.

The chain uses TRBV6-1 and TRBJ2-5, with TRBD2 identical over 10 bases. Germline trimming cut 5 bases from V and 5 bases from J; bases unmatched to any gene: 5. The CDR3 sequence is 14 residues long. Germline CDR1 MNHNS, CDR2 SASEGT. CDR3 residues: CASSLAGVSETQYF. The CDR3 coding sequence is TGTGCCAGCAGTCTAGCGGGAGTGAGTGAGACCCAGTACTTC.